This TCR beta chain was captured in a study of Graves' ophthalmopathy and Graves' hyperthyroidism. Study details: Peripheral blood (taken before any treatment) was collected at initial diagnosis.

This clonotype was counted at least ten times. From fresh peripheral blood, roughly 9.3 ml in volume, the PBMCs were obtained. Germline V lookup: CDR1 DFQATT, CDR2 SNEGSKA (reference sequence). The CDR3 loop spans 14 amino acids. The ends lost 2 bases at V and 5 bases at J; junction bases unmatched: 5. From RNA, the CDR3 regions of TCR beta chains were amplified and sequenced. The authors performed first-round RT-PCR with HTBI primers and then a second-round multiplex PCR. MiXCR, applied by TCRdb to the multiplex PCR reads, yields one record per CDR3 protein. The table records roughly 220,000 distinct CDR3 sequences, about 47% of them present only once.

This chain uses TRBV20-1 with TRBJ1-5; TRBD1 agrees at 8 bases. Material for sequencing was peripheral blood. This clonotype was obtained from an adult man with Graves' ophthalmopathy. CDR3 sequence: CSARRGQGDQPQHF. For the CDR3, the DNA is TGCAGTGCTAGAAGAGGACAGGGTGATCAGCCCCAGCATTTT.